Shown below are 8 T cell receptor beta chains from a single sample sequenced in a study of neoadjuvant anti-PD-1 for oral cavity cancer (dated by TCRdb to the early 2020s). The library relied on the immunoSEQ multiplex PCR assay. TCRdb obtained this table from immuneACCESS and retained in-frame rearrangements with V and J assigned. These tables miss some clones; where compared with another copy, unresolved V genes account for less than half of the shortfall, and the remainder is unexplained. Across this sample there are 8,000 or so clones, with 70% seen only once. Roughly 2.9% of the sample comes from the top ten. This specimen's time point label, per the study, means: after neoadjuvant nivolumab, at surgical resection. The starting material was PBMCs, obtained after nivolumab (anti-PD-1) treatment. Every receptor here comes from a person between 40 and 85 years old with oral cavity squamous cell carcinoma.

The chain combines TRBV19 with TRBJ2-3, with 15 bases that match TRBD2. The CDR3 spans 19 residues. V shed 2 bases, J shed 3 bases, and the junction held 9 bases outside the gene matches. Germline loops: CDR1 LNHDA, CDR2 SQIVND (reference sequence). This CDR3 reads CASSIRGLAGGPGTDTQYF. The DNA for the CDR3 is TGTGCCAGTAGTATACGTGGACTAGCGGGGGGGCCGGGGACAGATACGCAGTATTTT. Full variable domain (outside the CDR3, taken from reference TRBV19 and TRBJ2-3): DGGITQSPKYLFRKEGQNVTLSCEQNLNHDAMYWYRQDPGQGLRLIYYSQIVNDFQKGDIAEGYSVSREKKESFPLTVTSAQKNPTAFYLCASSIRGLAGGPGTDTQYFGPGTRLTVL.

The chain links TRBV6-6 to TRBJ1-2, with TRBD1 as a possible D gene (5 bases). The CDR3 sequence is 14 residues long. CDR1 MNHNY and CDR2 SVGAGI come from the germline V gene (reference sequence). Trimming left V 6 bases short and J 0 bases short, with 11 bases between. The CDR3 DNA reads TGTGCCAGCAGCCGGGACGGTTCTAACTATGGCTACACCTTC. Encoded protein: CASSRDGSNYGYTF.

This chain joins TRBV10-1 and TRBJ2-1, with 11 bases aligning to TRBD1. J gave up 8 bases and V 9 bases, and 6 bases lay outside the gene matches. Looked up from germline, CDR1 is WNHNN and CDR2 is SYGVQD (reference sequence). CDR3 size: 13 residues. In nucleotides, the CDR3 is TGCGCCAGTTCCGGGACAGGGGGTCATGAGCAGTTCTTC. Residues: CASSGTGGHEQFF.

The chain's CDR3 is CASRRTSGAISYEQYF. For the CDR3, the DNA is TGTGCCAGCAGAAGGACTAGCGGTGCCATATCCTACGAGCAGTACTTC. The V gene is TRBV11-2, the J gene TRBJ2-7; 10 nucleotides match TRBD2. Per germline, CDR1 SGHAT and CDR2 FQNNGV. With V trimmed by 6 bases and J by 1 base, 9 bases remained unmatched. The CDR3 spans 16 residues. Looking up the rest from reference TRBV11-2 and TRBJ2-7 gives the full variable domain: EAGVAQSPRYKIIEKRQSVAFWCNPISGHATLYWYQQILGQGPKLLIQFQNNGVVDDSQLPKDRFSAERLKGVDSTLKIQPAKLEDSAVYLCASRRTSGAISYEQYFGPGTRLTVT.

This clone was detected a few times. This sequence joins TRBV19 and TRBJ1-1; no reliable D call. The germline V gene encodes CDR1 LNHDA and CDR2 SQIVND (reference sequence). The CDR3 is 13 residues long. Between the trimmed V and J ends, which lost 5 bases and 4 bases, there was a span of 11 bases. In nucleotides, the CDR3 is TGTGCCAGTAGTCCAAACATGGGCACTGAAGCTTTCTTT. Its protein is CASSPNMGTEAFF.

The V gene is TRBV10-1, the J gene TRBJ1-1; perhaps TRBD1 as D (6 bases). The CDR3 loop spans 12 amino acids. V was shortened by 7 bases and J by 10 bases, with 16 bases between the two germline ends. The V gene's germline CDR1 is WNHNN and CDR2 SYGVQD (reference sequence). The CDR3 bases are TGCGCCAGCAAAGAAGGGGGACGGGTAGCTTTCTTT. This sequence encodes CASKEGGRVAFF.

This rearrangement joins TRBV4-3 to TRBJ2-7, with D uncertain. Trimming took off 5 bases at V and 1 base at J, with 9 bases between the two ends. CDR1 and CDR2 (germline): LGHNA, YSLEER. The CDR3 runs 13 residues. CDR3: CASSKTGSYEQYF. DNA for the CDR3: TGCGCCAGCAGCAAGACTGGTTCCTACGAGCAGTACTTC.

V gene TRBV19 combines with J gene TRBJ1-4, with a weak D call TRBD1 (6 bases). Trimming shortened V by 3 bases and J by 2 bases, and 13 bases separated the two germline ends. The CDR3 extends over 16 amino acids. Germline CDR1 and CDR2: LNHDA and SQIVND (reference sequence). The CDR3 protein is CASSMPGGRTNEKLFF. CDR3 coding DNA: TGTGCCAGTAGTATGCCGGGGGGGCGGACTAATGAAAAACTGTTTTTT.